The sequence of this T cell receptor beta chain was determined in a study of blood T cell repertoires in COVID-19 (dated by TCRdb to 2019 to 2021). Regarding the research as a whole: Samples covering the acute and convalescent phases of COVID-19 were provided by collaborators in the United States, Italy and Spain. The samples were drawn from the first 160 participants of the ongoing ImmuneRACE study and from more than 1,000 subjects provided by 6 global collaborators. The dataset comprised deeply sampled blood TCRbeta repertoires from subjects exposed to, actively infected with, or recovered from COVID-19. Where available, HLA class I and class II types were obtained from metadata supplied by the sample provider rather than from assay-based typing. The repertoires were made available in a free public database intended to serve as a resource for research on the immune response to SARS-CoV-2. Nearly every sample came with metadata listing a de-identified subject ID, COVID-19 status, age in years and sex. The material from the prospective study consisted of cDNA or gDNA derived from T cells, B-cell-depleted T cells, or PBMCs.

TCRbeta CDR3 regions were amplified from genomic DNA using the immunoSEQ Assay, a bias-controlled multiplex PCR. The original pipeline was this. The number of nucleated cells in each sample was estimated by amplification of reference gene primers within the assay. Sequence reads were collapsed and filtered to measure the absolute abundance of every unique TCRbeta CDR3 rearrangement. For each sample, productive Simpson clonality was calculated as the square root of Simpson's diversity index across productive rearrangements. The clones in this table, taken by TCRdb from immuneACCESS, are in-frame only. Not every clone is retained; where verified, under half of the shortfall comes from an unresolved V gene, and the cause of the rest is unknown. The V and J calls and clone size are taken from that table; D and trimming were inferred from the DNA. Within this sample are under 130,000 clones, with 80% to 90% of them counted one time only. The ten biggest clones cover 32% of the sample.

Findings and caveats that apply to the study as a whole: The amount of clinical and demographic metadata varied by source and participant and was provided uncurated.

Trimming accounts for 10 bases at V and 2 bases at J, while the number of junction bases matched to no gene is 13. CDR1 and CDR2 are drawn from the germline V gene (reference sequence): MNHEY, SMNVEV. Including the terminal cysteine and phenylalanine, the CDR3 comprises 17 residues. Kept here is only the CDR3 DNA, which spans 51 bases and is read in frame from base 1. Collaborating institutions collected whole blood in K2EDTA tubes following their own protocols. For TCRbeta analysis, collaborator samples were shipped as frozen whole blood, as isolated PBMCs, or as DNA extracted from either sample type. Concerning this clone itself: The antigen this receptor binds is unknown. Base qualities are missing; no much larger clone stands one base away.

The rearranged chain carries TRBV27 and TRBJ1-5; 11 central bases correspond to TRBD1. The sample consisted of peripheral blood. This TCR was sampled from a woman at least 80 years old with acute or convalescent COVID-19. The DNA sequence is TGTGCCATCTTAGGGGACAGGGGGAAGGATGGCAATCAGCCCCAGCATTTT. Translated, this gives CAILGDRGKDGNQPQHF.